The subject of this entry is one T cell receptor beta chain. The data belong to a study of OX40 agonist ivuxolimab in advanced cancers. Measured with immunoSEQ multiplex PCR; TCRdb has only the in-frame clones, and not every one. The sample records about 66,000 clones, about 90% being singletons. CDR1 is SGHAT and CDR2 is FQNNGV in the germline V gene. This CDR3 region has 15 residues. V was cut by 4 bases and J by 5 bases, with 17 bases left in between. This sequence joins TRBV11-2 and TRBJ2-5, with a tentative D call TRBD2 (6 bases). The source is an adult with an advanced solid tumor such as melanoma, head and neck, liver or kidney cancer. This specimen was CD4+ or CD8+ T cells sorted from blood, taken in a trial of the OX40 agonist ivuxolimab. This CDR3 reads CASSSRGAGMETQYF. The CDR3 DNA follows: TGTGCCAGCAGCTCAAGAGGGGCGGGGATGGAGACCCAGTACTTC. Filled out from reference TRBV11-2 and TRBJ2-5, the complete variable domain reads EAGVAQSPRYKIIEKRQSVAFWCNPISGHATLYWYQQILGQGPKLLIQFQNNGVVDDSQLPKDRFSAERLKGVDSTLKIQPAKLEDSAVYLCASSSRGAGMETQYFGPGTRLLVL.